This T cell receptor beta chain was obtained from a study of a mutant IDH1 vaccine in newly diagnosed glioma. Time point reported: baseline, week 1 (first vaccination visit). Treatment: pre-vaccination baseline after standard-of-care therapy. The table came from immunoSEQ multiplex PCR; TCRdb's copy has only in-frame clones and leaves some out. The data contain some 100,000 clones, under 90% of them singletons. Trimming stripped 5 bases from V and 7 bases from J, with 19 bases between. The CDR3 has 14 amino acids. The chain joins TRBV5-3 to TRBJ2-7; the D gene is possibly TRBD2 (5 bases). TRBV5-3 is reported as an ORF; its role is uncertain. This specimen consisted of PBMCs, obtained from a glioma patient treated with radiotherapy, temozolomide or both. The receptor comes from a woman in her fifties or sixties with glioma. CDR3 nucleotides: TGTGCCAGAAGAGGGCGTCGGGGAACGTGGGAGCAGTACTTC. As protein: CARRGRRGTWEQYF.